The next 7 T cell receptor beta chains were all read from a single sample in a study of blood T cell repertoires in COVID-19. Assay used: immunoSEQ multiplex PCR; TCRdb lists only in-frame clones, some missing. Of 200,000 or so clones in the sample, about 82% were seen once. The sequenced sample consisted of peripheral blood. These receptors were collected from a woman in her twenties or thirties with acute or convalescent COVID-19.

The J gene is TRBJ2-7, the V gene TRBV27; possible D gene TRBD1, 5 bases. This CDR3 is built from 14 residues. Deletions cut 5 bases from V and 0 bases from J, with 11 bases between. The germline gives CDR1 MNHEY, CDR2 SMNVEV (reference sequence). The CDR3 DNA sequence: TGTGCCAGCAGTCTCAGGGTACCCTCCTACGAGCAGTACTTC. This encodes CASSLRVPSYEQYF.

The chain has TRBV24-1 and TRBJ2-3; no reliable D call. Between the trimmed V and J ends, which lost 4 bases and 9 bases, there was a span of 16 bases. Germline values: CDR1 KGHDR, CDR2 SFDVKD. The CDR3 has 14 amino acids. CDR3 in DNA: TGTGCCACCAGTGACCCTAGAGGAAGTAGCACGCAGTATTTT. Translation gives CATSDPRGSSTQYF.

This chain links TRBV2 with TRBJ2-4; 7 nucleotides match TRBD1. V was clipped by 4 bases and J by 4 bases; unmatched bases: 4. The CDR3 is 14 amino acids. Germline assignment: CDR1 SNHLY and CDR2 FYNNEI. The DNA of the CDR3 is TGTGCCAGCAGTGGTGGACAGGCAAAAAACATTCAGTACTTC. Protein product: CASSGGQAKNIQYF.

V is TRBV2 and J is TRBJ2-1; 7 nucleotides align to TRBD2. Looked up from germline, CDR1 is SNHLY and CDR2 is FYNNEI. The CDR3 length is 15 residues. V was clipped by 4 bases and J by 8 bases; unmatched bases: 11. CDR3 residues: CASSGGRGKRDEQFF. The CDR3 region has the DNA TGTGCCAGCAGTGGTGGGCGGGGGAAGAGGGATGAGCAGTTCTTC.

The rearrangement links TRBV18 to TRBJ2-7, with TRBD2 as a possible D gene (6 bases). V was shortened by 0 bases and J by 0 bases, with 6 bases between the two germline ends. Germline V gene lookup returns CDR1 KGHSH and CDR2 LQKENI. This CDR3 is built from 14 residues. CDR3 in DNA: TGTGCCAGCTCACCACCGGACTACTCCTACGAGCAGTACTTC. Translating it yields CASSPPDYSYEQYF.

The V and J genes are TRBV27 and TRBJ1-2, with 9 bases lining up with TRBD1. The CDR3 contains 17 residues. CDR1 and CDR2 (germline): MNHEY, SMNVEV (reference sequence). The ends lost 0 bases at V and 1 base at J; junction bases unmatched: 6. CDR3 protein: CASSLSGTGMGNYGYTF. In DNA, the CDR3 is TGTGCCAGCAGTTTATCGGGGACAGGGATGGGTAACTATGGCTACACCTTC.

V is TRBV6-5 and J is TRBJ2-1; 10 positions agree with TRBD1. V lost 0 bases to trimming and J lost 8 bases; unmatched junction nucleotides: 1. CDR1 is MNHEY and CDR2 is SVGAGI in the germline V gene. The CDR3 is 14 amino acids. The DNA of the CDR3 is TGTGCCAGCAGTTACTCGGGGACAGGGGATGAGCAGTTCTTC. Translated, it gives CASSYSGTGDEQFF.